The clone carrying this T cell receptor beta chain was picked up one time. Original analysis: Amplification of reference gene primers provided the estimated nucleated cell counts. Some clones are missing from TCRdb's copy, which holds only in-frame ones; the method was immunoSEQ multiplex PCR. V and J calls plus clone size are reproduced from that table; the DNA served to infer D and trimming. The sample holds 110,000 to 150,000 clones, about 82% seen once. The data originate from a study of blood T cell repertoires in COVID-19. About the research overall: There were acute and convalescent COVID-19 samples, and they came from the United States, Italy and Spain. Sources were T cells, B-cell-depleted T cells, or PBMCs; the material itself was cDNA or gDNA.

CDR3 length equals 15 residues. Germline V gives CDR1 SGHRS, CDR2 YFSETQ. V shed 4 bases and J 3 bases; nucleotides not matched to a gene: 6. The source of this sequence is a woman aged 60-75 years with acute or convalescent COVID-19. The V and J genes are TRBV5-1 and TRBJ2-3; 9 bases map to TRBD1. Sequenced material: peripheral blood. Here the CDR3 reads CASSRRQGGTDTQYF. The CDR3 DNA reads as TGCGCCAGCAGCAGGCGACAGGGGGGAACAGATACGCAGTATTTT.